The sequence of this T cell receptor (beta chain) was determined in a study of regulatory T cells in long-lasting Graves disease. Overall study context: Newly diagnosed Graves' patients had under 3 months of antithyroid drugs. Study findings and constraints: Peripheral blood alone, not thyroid tissue, underwent study.

To note about this clonotype: Its specificity is not known. This may be a read error, as it is one base from a much larger clone.

CDR1 is SGDLS and CDR2 is YYNGEE in the germline V gene. The trim removed 2 bases at V and 6 bases at J, leaving 5 bases unmatched. The CDR3 is 16 amino acids. The TCR beta library used iRepertoire HTBI primers with Arm-PCR amplification of CDR3. Under the authors' procedure: Samples jointly harbored 62 TRBV and approximately 15 TRBJ segments. MiXCR, run by TCRdb on the multiplex PCR reads, gives a single entry per CDR3 protein. TCRdb assigned the V and J calls; the authors' analysis was not used. The sample has 300,000 to 400,000 distinct CDR3 sequences; about 20% are singletons. The sample's time point: newly diagnosed GD, antithyroid drugs for less than 3 months. From RNA extracted from PBMCs, the TCR library was made.

Sequenced material: peripheral blood mononuclear cells (PBMCs), taken at new diagnosis, from a patient treated with antithyroid drugs. This TCR was recovered from a female donor with Graves disease. The chain is built from TRBV9 and TRBJ2-1; TRBD2 aligns across 13 bases. CDR3 protein: CASSVGTSGTTNEQFF. CDR3 nucleotides: TGTGCCAGCAGCGTGGGGACTAGCGGGACTACCAATGAGCAGTTCTTC. Full variable domain (missing parts from reference TRBV9 and TRBJ2-1): DSGVTQTPKHLITATGQRVTLRCSPRSGDLSVYWYQQSLDQGLQFLIQYYNGEERAKGNILERFSAQQFPDLHSELNLSSLELGDSALYFCASSVGTSGTTNEQFFGPGTRLTVL.